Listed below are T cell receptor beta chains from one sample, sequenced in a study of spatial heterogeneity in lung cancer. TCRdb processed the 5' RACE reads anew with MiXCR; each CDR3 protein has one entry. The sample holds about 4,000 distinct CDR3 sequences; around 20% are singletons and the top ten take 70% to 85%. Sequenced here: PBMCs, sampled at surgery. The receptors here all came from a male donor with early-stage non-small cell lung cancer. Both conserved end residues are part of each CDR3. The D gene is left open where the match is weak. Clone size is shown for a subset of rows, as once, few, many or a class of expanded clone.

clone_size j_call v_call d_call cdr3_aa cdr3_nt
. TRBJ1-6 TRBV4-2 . CASSQEGVAHGRSYNSPLHF TGTGCCAGCAGCCAAGAGGGCGTCGCACACGGACGCTCCTATAATTCACCCCTCCACTTT
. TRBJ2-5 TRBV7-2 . CASSPAGTRETQYF TGTGCCAGCAGCCCGGCGGGCACCCGGGAGACCCAGTACTTC
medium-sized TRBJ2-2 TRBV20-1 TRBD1 CSATDRGRAGELFF TGCAGTGCAACCGACAGGGGACGGGCCGGGGAGCTGTTTTTT
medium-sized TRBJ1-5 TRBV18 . CASATTDSQPQHF TGTGCCAGCGCAACGACAGATTCTCAGCCCCAGCATTTT
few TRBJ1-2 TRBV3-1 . CASSLAGSNYGYTF TGTGCCAGCAGCCTTGCGGGAAGTAACTATGGCTACACCTTC
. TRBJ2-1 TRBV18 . CASSLQGNEQFF TGTGCCAGCTCTCTACAGGGAAATGAGCAGTTCTTC
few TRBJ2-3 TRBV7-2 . CASSLADTQYF TGTGCCAGCAGCTTAGCAGATACGCAGTATTTT
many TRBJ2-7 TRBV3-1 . CASSHEGNGNYEQYF TGTGCCAGCAGCCACGAGGGGAACGGAAACTACGAGCAGTACTTC
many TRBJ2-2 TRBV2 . CASRLNLRDQNTGELFF TGTGCCAGCAGATTGAACCTCCGGGACCAGAACACCGGGGAGCTGTTTTTT
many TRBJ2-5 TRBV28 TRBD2 CASRRMGLAGGTKTQYF TGTGCCAGCAGGCGCATGGGACTAGCGGGGGGGACGAAGACCCAGTACTTC
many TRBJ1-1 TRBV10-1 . CASSGGAVAEAFF TGCGCCAGCAGTGGCGGGGCGGTCGCTGAAGCTTTCTTT
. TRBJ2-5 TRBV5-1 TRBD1 CASSSTGTGLETQYF TGCGCCAGCAGCTCAACCGGGACAGGGCTGGAGACCCAGTACTTC
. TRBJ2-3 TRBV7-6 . CASTPIRGAGTDTQYF TGTGCCAGCACCCCTATCCGAGGGGCGGGCACAGATACGCAGTATTTT
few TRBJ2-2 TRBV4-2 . CASHRGDTGELFF TGTGCCAGCCACCGAGGGGACACCGGGGAGCTGTTTTTT
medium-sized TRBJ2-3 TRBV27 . CASSLSAGSDTQYF TGTGCCAGCAGTTTATCGGCAGGCTCAGATACGCAGTATTTT
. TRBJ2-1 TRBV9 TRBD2 CASSAWTSGVNNEQFF TGTGCCAGCAGCGCATGGACTAGCGGGGTCAATAATGAGCAGTTCTTC
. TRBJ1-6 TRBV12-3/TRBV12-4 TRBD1 CASSPTRQGGAYNSPLHF TGTGCCAGCAGCCCAACACGCCAGGGGGGTGCCTATAATTCACCCCTCCACTTT
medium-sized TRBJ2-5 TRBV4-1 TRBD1 CASSQDGQVQQETQYF TGCGCCAGCAGCCAAGATGGACAGGTTCAACAAGAGACCCAGTACTTC
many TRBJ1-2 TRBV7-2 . CASSLRMGGANYGYTF TGTGCCAGCAGCTTAAGGATGGGGGGAGCTAACTATGGCTACACCTTC
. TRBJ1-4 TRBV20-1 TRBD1 CSARADRAEKLFF TGCAGTGCTAGAGCGGACAGGGCGGAAAAACTGTTTTTT
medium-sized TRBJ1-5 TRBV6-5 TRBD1 CASSLGTGNEPQHF TGTGCCAGCAGCCTAGGGACAGGCAATGAGCCCCAGCATTTT
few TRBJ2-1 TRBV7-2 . CASSLSGVGEQFF TGTGCCAGCAGCTTATCCGGGGTGGGTGAGCAGTTCTTC
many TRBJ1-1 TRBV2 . CASSATDNTEAFF TGTGCCAGCAGTGCGACAGATAACACTGAAGCTTTCTTT
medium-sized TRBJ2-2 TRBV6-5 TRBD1 CASRRTGLPGELFF TGTGCCAGCAGGCGGACAGGGCTTCCCGGGGAGCTGTTTTTT